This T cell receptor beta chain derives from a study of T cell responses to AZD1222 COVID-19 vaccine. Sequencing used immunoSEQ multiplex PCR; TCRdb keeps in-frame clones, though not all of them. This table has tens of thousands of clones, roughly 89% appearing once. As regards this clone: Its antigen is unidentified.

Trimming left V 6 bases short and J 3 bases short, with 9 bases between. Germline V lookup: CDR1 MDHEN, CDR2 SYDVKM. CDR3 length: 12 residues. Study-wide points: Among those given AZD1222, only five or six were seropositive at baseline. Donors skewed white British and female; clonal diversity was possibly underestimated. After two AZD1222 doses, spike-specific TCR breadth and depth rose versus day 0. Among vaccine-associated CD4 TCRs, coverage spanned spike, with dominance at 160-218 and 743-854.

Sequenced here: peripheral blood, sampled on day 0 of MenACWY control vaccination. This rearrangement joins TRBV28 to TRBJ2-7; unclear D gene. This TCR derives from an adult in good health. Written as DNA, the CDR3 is TGTGCCAGCAGCCAGTCGTTCTACGAGCAGTACTTC. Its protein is CASSQSFYEQYF.